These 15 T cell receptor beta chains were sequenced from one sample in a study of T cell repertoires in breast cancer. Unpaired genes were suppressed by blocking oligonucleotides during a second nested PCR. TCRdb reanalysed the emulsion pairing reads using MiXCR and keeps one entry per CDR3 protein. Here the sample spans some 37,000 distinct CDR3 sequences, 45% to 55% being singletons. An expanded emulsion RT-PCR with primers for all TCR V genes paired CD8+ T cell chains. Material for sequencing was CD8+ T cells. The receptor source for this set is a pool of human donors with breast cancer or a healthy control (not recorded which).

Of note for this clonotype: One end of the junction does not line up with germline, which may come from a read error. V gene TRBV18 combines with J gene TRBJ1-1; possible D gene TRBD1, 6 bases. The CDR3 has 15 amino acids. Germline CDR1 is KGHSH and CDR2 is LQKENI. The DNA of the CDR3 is TGTGCCAGCTCCCTGAGGGGGGATTCGAACACTAAAGCTTTCTTT. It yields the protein CASSLRGDSNTKAFF. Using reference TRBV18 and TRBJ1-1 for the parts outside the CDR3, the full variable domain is NAGVMQNPRHLVRRRGQEARLRCSPMKGHSHVYWYRQLPEEGLKFMVYLQKENIIDESGMPKERFSAEFPKEGPSILRIQQVVRGDSAAYFCASSLRGDSNTKAFFGQGTRLTVV.

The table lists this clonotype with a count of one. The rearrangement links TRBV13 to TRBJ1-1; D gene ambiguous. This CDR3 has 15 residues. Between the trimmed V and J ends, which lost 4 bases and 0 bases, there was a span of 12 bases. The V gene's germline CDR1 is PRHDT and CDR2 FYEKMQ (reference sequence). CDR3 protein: CASSSLRTLNTEAFF. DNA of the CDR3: TGTGCCAGCAGCTCACTACGGACCTTGAACACTGAAGCTTTCTTT.

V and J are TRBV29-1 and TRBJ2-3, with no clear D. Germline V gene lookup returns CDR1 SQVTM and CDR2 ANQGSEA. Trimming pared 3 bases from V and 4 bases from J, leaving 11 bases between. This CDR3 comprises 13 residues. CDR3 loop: CSVDYRVPDTQYF. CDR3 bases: TGCAGCGTTGATTACCGGGTCCCAGATACGCAGTATTTT.

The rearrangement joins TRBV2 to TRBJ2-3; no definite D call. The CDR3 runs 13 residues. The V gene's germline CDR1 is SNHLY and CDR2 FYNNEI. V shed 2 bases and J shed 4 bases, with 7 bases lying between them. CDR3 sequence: CASSETTADTQYF. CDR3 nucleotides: TGTGCCAGCAGTGAAACAACGGCAGATACGCAGTATTTT.

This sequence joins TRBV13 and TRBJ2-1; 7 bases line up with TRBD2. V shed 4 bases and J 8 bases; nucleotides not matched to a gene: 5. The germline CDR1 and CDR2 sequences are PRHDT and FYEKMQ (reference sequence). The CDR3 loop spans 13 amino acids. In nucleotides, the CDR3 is TGTGCCAGCAGCTCAGGGACTACCCATGAGCAGTTCTTC. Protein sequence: CASSSGTTHEQFF.

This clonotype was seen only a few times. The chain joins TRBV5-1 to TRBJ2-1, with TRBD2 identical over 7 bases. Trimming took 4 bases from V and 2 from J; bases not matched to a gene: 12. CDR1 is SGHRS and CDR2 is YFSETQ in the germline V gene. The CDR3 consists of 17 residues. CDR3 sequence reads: CASSPPRLGGTYNEQFF. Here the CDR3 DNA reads TGCGCCAGCAGCCCTCCCCGACTGGGGGGGACCTACAATGAGCAGTTCTTC.

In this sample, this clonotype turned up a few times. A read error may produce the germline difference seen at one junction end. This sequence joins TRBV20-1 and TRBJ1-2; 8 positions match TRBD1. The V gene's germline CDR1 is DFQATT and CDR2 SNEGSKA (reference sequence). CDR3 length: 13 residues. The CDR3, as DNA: TGCAGTGCTAGAGGACAGGGGAGGTGGGGCTGCACCTTC. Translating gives CSARGQGRWGCTF.

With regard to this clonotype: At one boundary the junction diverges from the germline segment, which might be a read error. The CDR3 DNA sequence: TGCGCCAGCAGCCAAGACGGGAACCGGGACAGTTCTATCTTT. This encodes CASSQDGNRDSSIF. The chain couples TRBV4-1 to TRBJ1-1, with TRBD1 matching 7 bases. This CDR3 is built from 14 residues. Germline CDR1 reads MGHRA; CDR2 reads YSYEKL.

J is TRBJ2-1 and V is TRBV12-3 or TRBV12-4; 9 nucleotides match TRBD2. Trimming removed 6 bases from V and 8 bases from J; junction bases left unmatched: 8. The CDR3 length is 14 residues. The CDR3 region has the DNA TGTGCCAGCAGGTCGCCTAGCGGGAAACATGAGCAGTTCTTC. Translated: CASRSPSGKHEQFF.

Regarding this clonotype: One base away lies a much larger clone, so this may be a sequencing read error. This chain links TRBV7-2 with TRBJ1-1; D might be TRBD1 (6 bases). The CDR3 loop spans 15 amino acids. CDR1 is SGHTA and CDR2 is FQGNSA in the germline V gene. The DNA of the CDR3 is TGTGCCAGCAGTCCATCCCAGGGGTGGGACACTAAAGCTTTCTTT. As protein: CASSPSQGWDTKAFF.

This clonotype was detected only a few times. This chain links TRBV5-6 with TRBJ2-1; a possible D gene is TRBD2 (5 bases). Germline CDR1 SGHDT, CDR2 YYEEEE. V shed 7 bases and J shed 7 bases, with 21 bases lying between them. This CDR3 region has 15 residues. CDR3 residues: CASVWRSPSGNEQFF. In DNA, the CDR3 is TGTGCCAGCGTCTGGAGGTCTCCCTCGGGGAATGAGCAGTTCTTC.

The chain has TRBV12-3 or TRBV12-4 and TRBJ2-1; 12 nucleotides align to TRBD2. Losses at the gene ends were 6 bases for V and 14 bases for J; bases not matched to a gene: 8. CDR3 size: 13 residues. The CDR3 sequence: CASRPLAGGPEFF. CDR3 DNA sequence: TGTGCCAGCAGACCCCTAGCGGGAGGGCCGGAGTTCTTC.

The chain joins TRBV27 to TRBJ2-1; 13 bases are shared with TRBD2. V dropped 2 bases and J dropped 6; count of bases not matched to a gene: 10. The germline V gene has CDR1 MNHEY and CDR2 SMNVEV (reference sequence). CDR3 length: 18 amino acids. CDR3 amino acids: CASSLRLPGLAGINEQFF. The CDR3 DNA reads TGTGCCAGCAGTTTACGGCTCCCGGGACTAGCGGGAATCAATGAGCAGTTCTTC.

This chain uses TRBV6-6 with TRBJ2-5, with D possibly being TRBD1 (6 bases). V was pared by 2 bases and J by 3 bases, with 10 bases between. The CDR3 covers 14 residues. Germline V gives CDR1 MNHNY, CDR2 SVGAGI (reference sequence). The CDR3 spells CASSYVGGEETQYF. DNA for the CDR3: TGTGCCAGCAGTTACGTTGGGGGCGAAGAGACCCAGTACTTC.

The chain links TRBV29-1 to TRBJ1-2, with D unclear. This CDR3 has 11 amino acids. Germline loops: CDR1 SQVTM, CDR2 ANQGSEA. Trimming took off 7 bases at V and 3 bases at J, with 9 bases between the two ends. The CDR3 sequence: CSAQRDYGYTF. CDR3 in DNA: TGCAGCGCTCAGCGGGACTATGGCTACACCTTC.